This T cell receptor (beta chain) was sequenced in a study of regulatory T cells in long-lasting Graves disease. iRepertoire HTBI primers and Arm-PCR of CDR3 regions built TCR beta libraries. Per the original data handling: Identified segments across samples numbered 55 to 70 TRBV and about 15 TRBJ. TCRdb re-analysed the multiplex PCR reads in MiXCR, keeping a single row per CDR3 protein. V and J calls and clone size were set by TCRdb, not the authors. The table lists about 430,000 distinct CDR3 sequences, roughly 15% of them singletons, with approximately 8% in the top ten. Time point here: newly diagnosed GD, antithyroid drugs for less than 3 months. The TCR library was made from RNA that had been extracted from PBMCs in TRIzol. The CDR3 length is 11 residues. Germline CDR1 reads DFQATT; CDR2 reads SNEGSKA (reference sequence). Deletions cut 8 bases from V and 4 bases from J, with 11 bases between.

This clonotype was counted once. Another study also made use of these data, one on T cells in Graves' hyperthyroidism and ophthalmopathy.

Sample: peripheral blood mononuclear cells (PBMCs), taken at new diagnosis, from a patient treated with antithyroid drugs. This TCR was recovered from a woman in her 40s with Graves disease. This rearrangement joins TRBV20-1 to TRBJ1-1; D is unclear. CDR3 residues: CSPKLGTEAFF. The CDR3 DNA sequence: TGCAGTCCTAAGTTGGGCACTGAAGCTTTCTTT.